This T cell receptor beta chain is drawn from a study of vaccination effects on CD4 cells after COVID-19. At the level of the study: Post-vaccine sample collection fell at a median of 72 days after the second dose.

Libraries were prepared by immunoSEQ multiplex PCR; TCRdb keeps only in-frame clonotypes and omits some of them. The sample holds fewer than 85,000 clones, 76% seen once. Expansion with viral peptide pools was applied to antigen-specific CD4+ T cells by the ViraFEST assay prior to sequencing. The culture ran for approximately 10 days, and then CD4+ T cells were isolated. BNT162b2 vaccine or mRNA-1273 vaccine was given to participants in two doses. Recipients of the vaccine had no prior SARS-CoV-2 infection and negative nucleocapsid antibodies. Cultivation was performed at 1.5 million to 2.5 million PBMC per well with about 9 IU/ml IL-2 and around 10 ug/ml peptides added. A half-volume exchange with IL-2 medium occurred on days 3 and 7. Germline V CDR1 and CDR2: MGHDK, SYGVNS. There are 15 residues in the CDR3. The trim removed 4 bases at V and 9 bases at J, leaving 6 bases unmatched. With respect to this clone: Its antigen is unknown.

This specimen was CD4+ T cells from PBMCs cultured with HCoV-OC43 spike peptides, taken after COVID-19 vaccination. The subset was: HCoV-OC43 spike overlapping peptide pool stimulation. The clonotype was recovered from a human donor who received a COVID-19 vaccine. V and J are TRBV25-1 and TRBJ2-1; 13 bases agree with TRBD2. The CDR3 DNA sequence: TGTGCCAGCAGTGCCCGGACTAGCGGGGGACGTGAGCAGTTCTTC. It specifies CASSARTSGGREQFF.